The 14 T cell receptor beta chains reported below all come from one sample, sequenced in a study of blood T cell repertoires in COVID-19 (dated by TCRdb to about 2020). The method behind the library was the immunoSEQ multiplex PCR assay. Entries here come from immuneACCESS through TCRdb and include only in-frame sequences with V and J called. Some clones fail to appear in such tables; in the studies checked, an unresolved V gene covers under half of the shortfall, and the cause of the remainder is unknown. Counted in this sample were about 270,000 clones; more than 85% of them appeared once. The ten largest clones represent under 3% of the sample. Sequenced sample: peripheral blood. All receptors come from a person between 18 and 35 years old with COVID-19, enrolled during active disease.

The V and J genes are TRBV25-1 and TRBJ2-7; the match to TRBD2 covers 7 bases. Unmatched junction bases numbered 11, after V lost 4 bases and J lost 2 bases. Germline V gene data show CDR1 as MGHDK and CDR2 as SYGVNS. CDR3 length: 16 amino acids. CDR3 amino acids: CASSVKGRESAYEQYF. DNA for the CDR3: TGTGCCAGCAGTGTAAAAGGGCGGGAGTCCGCCTACGAGCAGTACTTC.

V is TRBV11-2 and J is TRBJ2-6; tentative D call: TRBD1 (6 bases). The germline V gene encodes CDR1 SGHAT and CDR2 FQNNGV. The V end lost 4 bases, the J end lost 4 bases, and 11 bases lay between the germline ends. This CDR3 is 15 amino acids long. The CDR3 DNA sequence: TGTGCCAGCAGCTCCAGGGGTTACGGGGCCAACGTCCTGACTTTC. Protein sequence: CASSSRGYGANVLTF.

V gene TRBV9 combines with J gene TRBJ1-1, with 8 bases matching TRBD1. Germline V gives CDR1 SGDLS, CDR2 YYNGEE. The CDR3 runs to 14 residues. Trimming at V came to 4 bases and at J to 4 bases, leaving 6 bases not matched to a gene. CDR3 amino acids: CASSPRQGSTEAFF. The CDR3 region has the DNA TGTGCCAGCAGCCCAAGACAGGGGTCCACTGAAGCTTTCTTT.

The rearrangement links TRBV11-2 to TRBJ2-5; TRBD1 might be the D (6 bases). V gave up 5 bases and J gave up 0 bases, with 10 bases separating them. From germline, CDR1 is SGHAT and CDR2 FQNNGV. The CDR3 contains 14 residues. CDR3 sequence (DNA): TGTGCCAGCAGCGACAGGATCTACCAAGAGACCCAGTACTTC. Translating it yields CASSDRIYQETQYF. Drawing the rest from reference TRBV11-2 and TRBJ2-5, the complete variable domain is EAGVAQSPRYKIIEKRQSVAFWCNPISGHATLYWYQQILGQGPKLLIQFQNNGVVDDSQLPKDRFSAERLKGVDSTLKIQPAKLEDSAVYLCASSDRIYQETQYFGPGTRLLVL.

The rearrangement uses TRBV2 and TRBJ1-5, with 10 bases that match TRBD1. CDR3 length: 16 residues. CDR1 SNHLY and CDR2 FYNNEI come from the germline V gene. Trimming cost V 1 base and J 4 bases; bases outside gene matches: 4. CDR3 residues: CASSEERGQGNQPQHF. The DNA for the CDR3 is TGTGCCAGCAGTGAAGAAAGGGGACAGGGGAATCAGCCCCAGCATTTT.

The chain couples TRBV28 to TRBJ1-4, with 8 bases aligning to TRBD1. Germline CDR1 MDHEN, CDR2 SYDVKM. The CDR3 covers 15 residues. Losses at the gene ends were 6 bases for V and 8 bases for J; bases not matched to a gene: 11. The CDR3 nucleotides are TGTGCCAGCAGCGCCGGGACAGGTGTACGGGAAAAACTGTTTTTT. Translated, it gives CASSAGTGVREKLFF. Combining the CDR3 with reference TRBV28 and TRBJ1-4 gives the whole variable domain DVKVTQSSRYLVKRTGEKVFLECVQDMDHENMFWYRQDPGLGLRLIYFSYDVKMKEKGDIPEGYSVSREKKERFSLILESASTNQTSMYLCASSAGTGVREKLFFGSGTQLSVL.

J is TRBJ2-3 and V is TRBV6-5, with TRBD1 as a possible D gene (5 bases). Germline CDR1 is MNHEY and CDR2 is SVGAGI. The CDR3 has 12 residues. Deletions cut 6 bases from V and 2 bases from J, with 6 bases between. In DNA form, the CDR3 reads TGTGCCAGCAGAGGGGACACAGATACGCAGTATTTT. Translated, it gives CASRGDTDTQYF.

The rearrangement uses TRBV27 and TRBJ2-7; 8 bases agree with TRBD1. The CDR3 consists of 15 residues. V shed 4 bases, J shed 3 bases, and the junction held 8 bases outside the gene matches. Germline-derived CDR1 and CDR2 are MNHEY and SMNVEV (reference sequence). CDR3 sequence (DNA): TGTGCCAGCAGTTCCCAGGGGGCGTCTGGCTACGAGCAGTACTTC. Translation: CASSSQGASGYEQYF.

This chain joins TRBV4-1 and TRBJ2-1, with TRBD2 matching 10 bases. V lost 2 bases to trimming and J lost 8 bases; unmatched junction nucleotides: 15. CDR3 length: 18 residues. Germline V lookup: CDR1 MGHRA, CDR2 YSYEKL. The CDR3 region is CASSQYGGGSGRNYEQFF. The CDR3 bases are TGCGCCAGCAGCCAATACGGAGGTGGTAGCGGGAGGAACTATGAGCAGTTCTTC.

CDR3 amino acids: CASSLQGHTGELFF. The CDR3 DNA is TGTGCCAGCAGCTTACAGGGTCACACCGGGGAGCTGTTTTTT. J is TRBJ2-2 and V is TRBV11-3; the D gene is possibly TRBD1 (5 bases). The CDR3 length is 14 residues. The ends were cut back, 2 bases at V and 3 bases at J, with 7 bases in the middle. Germline CDR1 is SGHNT and CDR2 is YENEEA. Variable domain in full (rest from reference TRBV11-3 and TRBJ2-2): EAGVVQSPRYKIIEKKQPVAFWCNPISGHNTLYWYLQNLGQGPELLIRYENEEAVDDSQLPKDRFSAERLKGVDSTLKIQPAELGDSAVYLCASSLQGHTGELFFGEGSRLTVL.

This chain uses TRBV5-1 with TRBJ2-7; D might be TRBD2 (6 bases). CDR1 and CDR2 from the germline V gene are SGHRS and YFSETQ. Trimming removed 2 bases at V and 4 bases at J, with 13 bases between. CDR3 length: 14 amino acids. CDR3 nucleotides: TGCGCCAGCAGCTTTGGAGGGCAGGGATACGAGCAGTACTTC. It encodes CASSFGGQGYEQYF.

The V call is TRBV2, the J call TRBJ2-7, with a possible D match to TRBD1 (6 bases). Trimming stripped 6 bases from V and 3 bases from J, with 9 bases between. The CDR3 totals 12 residues. Germline CDR1 and CDR2: SNHLY and FYNNEI. CDR3 DNA: TGTGCCAGCAGAGAGGGGGACTACGAGCAGTACTTC. This sequence encodes CASREGDYEQYF.

This clone was recorded a few times. This chain links TRBV6-6 with TRBJ2-7; TRBD1 matches 9 bases. J was trimmed by 3 bases and V by 1 base; bases with no gene match: 7. Germline CDR1 reads MNHNY; CDR2 reads SVGAGI (reference sequence). The CDR3 is 16 amino acids. The CDR3 sequence is CASSYLSGTGFYEQYF. The CDR3 coding sequence is TGTGCCAGCAGTTACTTGTCCGGGACAGGGTTCTACGAGCAGTACTTC.

This sequence joins TRBV20-1 and TRBJ1-1; no firm D call. Between the trimmed V and J ends, which lost 5 bases and 1 base, there was a span of 5 bases. CDR3 length: 11 residues. The germline gives CDR1 DFQATT, CDR2 SNEGSKA (reference sequence). The CDR3 is CSAPENTEAFF. The CDR3 coding sequence is TGCAGTGCTCCAGAGAACACTGAAGCTTTCTTT.